These 9 T cell receptor beta chains came from one sample sequenced in a study of T cells in Graves' hyperthyroidism and ophthalmopathy. Amplified regions were TCR beta CDR3 sequences from RNA transcripts. Using the HTBI primer set, a first-round RT-PCR was run on the TCR CDR3. In TCRdb, the multiplex PCR reads were re-called with MiXCR into one record per CDR3 protein. The sample carries fewer than 350,000 distinct CDR3 sequences, roughly 15% recorded once. Sequencing was carried out using blood. Source of these receptors: a woman in her fifties or sixties with Graves' hyperthyroidism that later progressed to Graves' ophthalmopathy.

This clonotype was counted at least ten times. The chain joins TRBV3-1 to TRBJ2-1; no clear D. V lost 2 bases and J 0 bases, leaving 2 bases between the germline ends. The V gene's germline CDR1 is LGHDT and CDR2 YNNKEL (reference sequence). This CDR3 is built from 13 residues. The CDR3 is CASSQSSYNEQFF. In nucleotides, the CDR3 is TGTGCCAGCAGCCAAAGCTCCTACAATGAGCAGTTCTTC.

This clonotype occurred many times. The chain joins TRBV2 to TRBJ2-7, with 7 bases matching TRBD1. Germline CDR1 reads SNHLY; CDR2 reads FYNNEI. The CDR3 is 12 amino acids. V lost 7 bases to trimming and J lost 5 bases; unmatched junction nucleotides: 5. The DNA for the CDR3 is TGTGCCAGCATCACGACAGGGAACGAGCAGTACTTC. Protein: CASITTGNEQYF.

A single count supports this clonotype. The J gene is TRBJ2-1, the V gene TRBV9; no clear D. The CDR3 consists of 12 residues. V lost 4 bases, J lost 15 bases, and 17 bases lay in between. CDR1 is SGDLS, CDR2 YYNGEE, per germline. The DNA of the CDR3 is TGTGCCAGCAGCAAGGCCGGGCCTGATATGTTCTTC. It is translated as CASSKAGPDMFF.

This clonotype appeared many times. The gene calls are TRBV20-1 and TRBJ2-4; 10 bases map to TRBD2. CDR3 length: 16 residues. V shed 2 bases and J 7 bases; nucleotides not matched to a gene: 11. Per germline, CDR1 DFQATT and CDR2 SNEGSKA (reference sequence). The CDR3 DNA follows: TGCAGTGCTAGACGCGGAGCGGGAGGGCTGATGAACATTCAGTACTTC. This codes for CSARRGAGGLMNIQYF.

This sequence joins TRBV4-1 and TRBJ2-1, with 16 bases matching TRBD2. The CDR3 totals 18 residues. Germline CDR1 MGHRA, CDR2 YSYEKL. V shed 3 bases and J 7 bases; nucleotides not matched to a gene: 9. CDR3 protein: CASSQGLAGGRGSNEQFF. DNA for the CDR3: TGCGCCAGCAGCCAGGGACTAGCGGGAGGGAGGGGTAGTAATGAGCAGTTCTTC.

This clonotype showed up many times. The rearrangement uses TRBV5-1 and TRBJ2-7; 7 nucleotides agree with TRBD1. The V gene's germline CDR1 is SGHRS and CDR2 YFSETQ. The CDR3 is 14 amino acids. V dropped 1 base and J dropped 0; count of bases not matched to a gene: 1. The CDR3 loop reads CASSLKGASYEQYF. The DNA of the CDR3 is TGCGCCAGCAGCTTGAAGGGGGCCTCCTACGAGCAGTACTTC. The variable domain in full, completed from reference TRBV5-1 and TRBJ2-7, reads KAGVTQTPRYLIKTRGQQVTLSCSPISGHRSVSWYQQTPGQGLQFLFEYFSETQRNKGNFPGRFSGRQFSNSRSEMNVSTLELGDSALYLCASSLKGASYEQYFGPGTRLTVT.

The CDR3 DNA reads TGTGCCAGCAGCTTAGCCCTAGCGGGAGTGGGAGATACGCAGTATTTT. Protein product: CASSLALAGVGDTQYF. V usage is TRBV11-3 and J usage is TRBJ2-3; 10 bases map to TRBD2. The ends lost 1 base at V and 5 bases at J; junction bases unmatched: 6. Germline-derived CDR1 and CDR2 are SGHNT and YENEEA. The CDR3 runs 16 residues. The full variable domain, completed using reference TRBV11-3 and TRBJ2-3, is EAGVVQSPRYKIIEKKQPVAFWCNPISGHNTLYWYLQNLGQGPELLIRYENEEAVDDSQLPKDRFSAERLKGVDSTLKIQPAELGDSAVYLCASSLALAGVGDTQYFGPGTRLTVL.

This clonotype came up many times. The V call is TRBV5-5, the J call TRBJ2-2, with D maybe TRBD1 (5 bases). Deletions cut 1 base from V and 0 bases from J, with 7 bases between. This CDR3 comprises 15 residues. CDR1 is SGHKS and CDR2 is YYEKEE in the germline V gene (reference sequence). CDR3 DNA: TGTGCCAGCAGCTTGAGGGGTACGAACACCGGGGAGCTGTTTTTT. It codes for CASSLRGTNTGELFF.

A remark on this clonotype: This could be a read error, since a much larger clone is one nucleotide away. Since the CDR3 does not end with the conserved phenylalanine or tryptophan, this likely comes from a read error. The chain combines TRBV30 with TRBJ2-3; no clear D gene. V dropped 2 bases and J dropped 0 bases, with 6 bases sitting between them. The CDR3 contains 13 residues. CDR1 and CDR2 (germline): GTSNPN, SVGIG (reference sequence). The CDR3 loop is CAWSHISTDTQYI. The CDR3 bases are TGTGCCTGGAGTCACATAAGCACAGATACGCAGTATATT.